Listed here is a single TCR beta chain. What it recognizes is unknown. V was pared by 5 bases and J by 2 bases, with 3 bases of the junction left unmatched. The CDR3 sequence is 13 residues long. The germline V gene has CDR1 MNHEY and CDR2 SVGAGI. This sample was included in a study of CD8+ T cells in alopecia areata. Study results and caveats: Sequencing of scalp tissue also captures the resident alphabeta T cells of normal skin.

The sequencing template was cDNA reverse transcribed from extracted RNA. The repertoire was sequenced with immunoSEQ multiplex PCR; TCRdb's copy has only in-frame clones and lacks some. The table shows roughly 150,000 clones, with 55% to 65% occurring only once. The sample consisted of CD4+ T cells sorted from blood. This clonotype was sampled from a human donor in good health. The V and J genes are TRBV6-5 and TRBJ2-7; 7 bases fit TRBD2. DNA for the CDR3: TGTGCCAGCAGTCCTAGCGGTCCCTACGAGCAGTACTTC. Translation gives CASSPSGPYEQYF.